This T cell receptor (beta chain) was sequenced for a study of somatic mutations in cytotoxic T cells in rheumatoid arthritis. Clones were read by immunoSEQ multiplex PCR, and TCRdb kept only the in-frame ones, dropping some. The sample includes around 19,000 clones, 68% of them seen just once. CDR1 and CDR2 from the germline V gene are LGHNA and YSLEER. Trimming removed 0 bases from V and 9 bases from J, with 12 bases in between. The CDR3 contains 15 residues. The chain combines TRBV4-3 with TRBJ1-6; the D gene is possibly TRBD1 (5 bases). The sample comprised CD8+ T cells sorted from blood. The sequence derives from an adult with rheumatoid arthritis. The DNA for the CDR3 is TGCGCCAGCAGCCAAGATCTAGGGACCGGTTCACCCCTCCACTTT. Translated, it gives CASSQDLGTGSPLHF.